This TCR beta chain was captured by sequencing in a study of cytomegalovirus exposure and HLA in healthy donors. Healthy bone marrow donors supplied every sample. Use of 60 Vbeta and 13 Jbeta primers characterized the PCR. Generated by immunoSEQ multiplex PCR, the TCRdb table keeps only in-frame clones and is missing some. The sample lists 130,000 or so clones, 70% to 85% seen once, with 1.5% to 2.5% in the top ten. Study-level findings and limits: Exclusion applied to some V segments, including TRBV6-2 and TRBV6-3, as they were indistinguishable. A later analysis revealed that TCR association rates differed between HLA loci, peaking at DRB1 and bottoming out at HLA-C. A later analysis appeared to link common viral pathogens to several of the most significant clusters.

The CDR3 extends over 15 amino acids. CDR1 LNHDA and CDR2 SQIVND come from the germline V gene (reference sequence). The V and J ends lost 4 bases and 3 bases respectively, with 16 bases between them. About this clone itself: The antigen remains undetermined.

The rearrangement joins TRBV19 to TRBJ2-7, with D perhaps TRBD2 (6 bases). The sequence was obtained from a middle-aged woman in good health and CMV-seronegative. The sequencing sample was made of PBMCs. The CDR3 region is CASSTRGTGNYEQYF. The CDR3 DNA reads as TGTGCCAGTAGTACCCGGGGGACTGGAAACTACGAGCAGTACTTC.